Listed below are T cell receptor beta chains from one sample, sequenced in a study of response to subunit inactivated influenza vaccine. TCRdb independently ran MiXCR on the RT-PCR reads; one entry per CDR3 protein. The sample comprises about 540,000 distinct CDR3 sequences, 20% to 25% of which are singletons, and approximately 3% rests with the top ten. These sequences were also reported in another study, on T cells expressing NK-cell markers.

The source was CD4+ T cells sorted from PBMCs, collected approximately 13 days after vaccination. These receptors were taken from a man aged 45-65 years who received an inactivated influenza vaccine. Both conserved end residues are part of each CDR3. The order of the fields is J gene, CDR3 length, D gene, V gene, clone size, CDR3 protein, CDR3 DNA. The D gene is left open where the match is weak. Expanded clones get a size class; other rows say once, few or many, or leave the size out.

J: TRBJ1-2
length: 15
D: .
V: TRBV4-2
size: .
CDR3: CASSQEGTTSYGYTF
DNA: TGTGCCAGCAGCCAAGAAGGGACAACATCCTATGGCTACACCTTC

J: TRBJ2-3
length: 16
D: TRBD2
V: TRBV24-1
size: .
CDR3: CATSDFRGGSTDTQYF
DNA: TGTGCCACCAGTGATTTTCGCGGGGGTAGCACAGATACGCAGTATTTT

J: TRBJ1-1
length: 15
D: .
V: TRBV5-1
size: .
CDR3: CASSLQTGGVEKAFF
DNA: TGCGCCAGCAGCCTTCAGACAGGAGGAGTGGAAAAAGCTTTCTTT

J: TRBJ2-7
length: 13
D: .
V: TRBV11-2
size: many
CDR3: CASSLDVFGEQYF
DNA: TGTGCCAGCAGCTTAGATGTCTTCGGCGAGCAGTACTTC

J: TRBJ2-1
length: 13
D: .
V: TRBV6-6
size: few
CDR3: CASSPLRGHEQFF
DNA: TGTGCCAGCAGCCCACTAAGAGGGCATGAGCAGTTCTTC

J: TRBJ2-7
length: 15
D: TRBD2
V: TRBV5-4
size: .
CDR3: CASSLGTSSYNEQYF
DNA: TGTGCCAGCAGCCTTGGGACTAGCTCGTATAACGAGCAGTACTTC

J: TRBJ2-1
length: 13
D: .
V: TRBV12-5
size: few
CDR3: CASGLGGYNEQFF
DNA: TGTGCTAGTGGTTTGGGGGGCTACAATGAGCAGTTCTTC

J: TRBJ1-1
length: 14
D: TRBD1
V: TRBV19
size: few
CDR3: CASRLDRGDTEAFF
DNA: TGTGCCAGTAGACTCGACAGGGGTGACACTGAAGCTTTCTTT

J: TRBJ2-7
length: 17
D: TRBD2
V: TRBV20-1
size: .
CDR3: CSAKPGLAGAFNYEQYF
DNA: TGCAGTGCTAAACCGGGACTAGCGGGGGCATTCAACTACGAGCAGTACTTC

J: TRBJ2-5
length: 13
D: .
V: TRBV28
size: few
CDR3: CASSFWAGETQYF
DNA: TGTGCCAGCAGCTTCTGGGCAGGAGAGACCCAGTACTTC

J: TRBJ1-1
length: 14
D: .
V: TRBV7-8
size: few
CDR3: CASSLLRGNTEAFF
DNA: TGTGCCAGCAGCTTACTCCGGGGTAACACTGAAGCTTTCTTT

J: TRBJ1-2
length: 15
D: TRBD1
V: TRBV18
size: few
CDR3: CASSSTGEANYGYTF
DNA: TGTGCCAGCTCATCGACAGGGGAAGCGAACTATGGCTACACCTTC

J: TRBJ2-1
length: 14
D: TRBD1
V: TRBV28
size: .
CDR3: CASSGTGPYNEQFF
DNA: TGTGCCAGCAGCGGGACAGGGCCTTACAATGAGCAGTTCTTC

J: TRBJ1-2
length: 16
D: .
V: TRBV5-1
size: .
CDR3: CASSASGRLTNYGYTF
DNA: TGCGCCAGCAGCGCCAGTGGGAGATTAACTAACTATGGCTACACCTTC

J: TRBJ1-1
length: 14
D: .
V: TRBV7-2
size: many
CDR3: CASSAQHTPPEAFF
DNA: TGTGCCAGCAGCGCACAGCATACACCCCCTGAAGCTTTCTTT

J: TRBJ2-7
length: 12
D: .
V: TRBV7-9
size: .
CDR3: CASRARGYEQYF
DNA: TGTGCCAGCAGAGCGCGGGGCTACGAGCAGTACTTC

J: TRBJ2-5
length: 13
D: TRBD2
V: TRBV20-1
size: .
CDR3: CSEVASGLETQYF
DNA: TGCAGTGAAGTGGCTAGCGGGCTAGAGACCCAGTACTTC

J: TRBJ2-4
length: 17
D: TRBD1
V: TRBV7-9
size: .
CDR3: CASSSDRGLGAKNIQYF
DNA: TGTGCCAGCAGCTCTGACAGGGGCCTTGGGGCCAAAAACATTCAGTACTTC

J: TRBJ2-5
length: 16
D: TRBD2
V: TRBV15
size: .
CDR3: CATSRAPSGGGETQYF
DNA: TGTGCCACCAGCAGAGCTCCTAGCGGGGGTGGAGAGACCCAGTACTTC

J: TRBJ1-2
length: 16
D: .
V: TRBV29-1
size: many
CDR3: CSVEIYGQGRNYGYTF
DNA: TGCAGCGTTGAAATTTACGGGCAGGGCCGAAACTATGGCTACACCTTC

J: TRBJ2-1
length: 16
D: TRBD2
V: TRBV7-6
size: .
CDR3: CASSLTSGGAYNEQFF
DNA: TGTGCCAGCAGCTTGACTAGCGGGGGGGCTTACAATGAGCAGTTCTTC

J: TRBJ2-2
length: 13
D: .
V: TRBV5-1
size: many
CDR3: CASSLQGAGELFF
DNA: TGCGCCAGCAGCCTACAGGGAGCCGGGGAGCTGTTTTTT

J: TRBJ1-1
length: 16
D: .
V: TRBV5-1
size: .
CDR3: CASSLGQNRRNTEAFF
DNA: TGCGCCAGCAGCTTGGGACAGAATCGGCGGAACACTGAAGCTTTCTTT

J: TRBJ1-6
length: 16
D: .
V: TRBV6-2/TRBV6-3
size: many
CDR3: CASSYGPRRSDSPLHF
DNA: TGTGCCAGCAGTTACGGGCCACGACGTTCAGATTCACCCCTCCACTTT

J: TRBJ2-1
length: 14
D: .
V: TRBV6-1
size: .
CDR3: CASRGDTFYNEQFF
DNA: TGTGCCAGCAGAGGGGACACTTTCTACAATGAGCAGTTCTTC

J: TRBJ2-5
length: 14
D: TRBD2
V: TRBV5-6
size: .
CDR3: CASSTGLDQETQYF
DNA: TGTGCCAGCAGCACGGGACTAGACCAAGAGACCCAGTACTTC

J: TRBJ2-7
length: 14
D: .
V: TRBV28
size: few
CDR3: CATINRGTSYEQYF
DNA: TGTGCCACCATAAACCGGGGCACGTCATACGAGCAGTACTTC

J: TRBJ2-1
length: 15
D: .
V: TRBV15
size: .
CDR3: CATKQETYPYNEQFF
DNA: TGTGCCACCAAACAGGAGACTTACCCCTACAATGAGCAGTTCTTC

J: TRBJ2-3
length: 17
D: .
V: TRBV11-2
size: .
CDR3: CASSFKAPGAGADTQYF
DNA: TGTGCCAGCAGCTTTAAAGCTCCGGGGGCGGGTGCAGATACGCAGTATTTT

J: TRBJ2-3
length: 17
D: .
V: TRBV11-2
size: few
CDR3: CASSSRQGGSIADTQYF
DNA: TGTGCCAGCAGCTCTCGACAGGGAGGATCGATAGCAGATACGCAGTATTTT

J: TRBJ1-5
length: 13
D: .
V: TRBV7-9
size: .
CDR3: CASSRDRFQPQHF
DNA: TGTGCCAGCAGCCGAGACAGGTTTCAGCCCCAGCATTTT

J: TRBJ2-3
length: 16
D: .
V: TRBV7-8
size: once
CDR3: CASSLEGGGRADTQYF
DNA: TGTGCCAGCAGCTTAGAGGGGGGCGGGAGAGCAGATACGCAGTATTTT

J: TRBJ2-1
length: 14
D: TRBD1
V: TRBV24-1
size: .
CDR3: CATSGQGAIYEQFF
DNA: TGTGCCACCAGTGGCCAGGGGGCTATCTATGAGCAGTTCTTC

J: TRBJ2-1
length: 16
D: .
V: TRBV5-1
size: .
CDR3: CASTTRFLASYNEQFF
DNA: TGCGCCAGCACCACTCGATTTCTAGCTTCCTACAATGAGCAGTTCTTC

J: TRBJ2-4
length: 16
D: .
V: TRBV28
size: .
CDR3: CASSLPSILAKNIQYF
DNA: TGTGCCAGCAGTTTGCCCTCTATACTAGCCAAAAACATTCAGTACTTC

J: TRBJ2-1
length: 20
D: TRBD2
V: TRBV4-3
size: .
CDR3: CASSQDWPSGGLFSYNEQFF
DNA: TGCGCCAGCAGCCAAGATTGGCCTAGCGGGGGCCTATTCTCCTACAATGAGCAGTTCTTC

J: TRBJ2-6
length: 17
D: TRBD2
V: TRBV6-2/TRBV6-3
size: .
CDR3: CASSSTSGRPGANVLTF
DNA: TGTGCCAGCAGTTCGACTAGCGGGAGGCCTGGGGCCAACGTCCTGACTTTC

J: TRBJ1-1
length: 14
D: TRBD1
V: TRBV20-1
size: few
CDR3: CSASTGGMNTEAFF
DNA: TGCAGTGCTAGTACAGGGGGTATGAACACTGAAGCTTTCTTT

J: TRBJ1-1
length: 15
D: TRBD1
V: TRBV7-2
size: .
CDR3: CASSFSTGANTEAFF
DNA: TGTGCCAGCAGCTTCTCGACAGGGGCAAACACTGAAGCTTTCTTT

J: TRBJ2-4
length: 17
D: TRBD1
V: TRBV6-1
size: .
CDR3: CASSGLGQGAGNRIQYF
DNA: TGTGCCAGCAGTGGCCTCGGACAGGGGGCAGGAAATAGAATTCAGTACTTC

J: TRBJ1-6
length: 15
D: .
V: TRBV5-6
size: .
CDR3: CASSLSYGSRSPLHF
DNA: TGTGCCAGCAGCTTGAGTTACGGCTCGCGATCACCCCTCCACTTT

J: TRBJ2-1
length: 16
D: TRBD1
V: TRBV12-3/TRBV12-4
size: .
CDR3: CASSLAPGQGFNEQFF
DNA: TGTGCCAGCAGTTTAGCCCCGGGACAGGGTTTCAATGAGCAGTTCTTC

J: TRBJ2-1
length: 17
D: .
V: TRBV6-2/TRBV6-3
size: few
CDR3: CASSSSWGVKSYNEQFF
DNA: TGTGCCAGCAGTTCGTCATGGGGGGTAAAATCCTACAATGAGCAGTTCTTC

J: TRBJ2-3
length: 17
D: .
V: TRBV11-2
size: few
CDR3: CASSLEWRGISTDTQYF
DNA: TGTGCCAGCAGCTTAGAATGGCGGGGTATCAGCACAGATACGCAGTATTTT

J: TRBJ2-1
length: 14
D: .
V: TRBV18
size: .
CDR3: CASSPTRAGNEQFF
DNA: TGTGCCAGCTCACCAACCAGGGCAGGCAATGAGCAGTTCTTC

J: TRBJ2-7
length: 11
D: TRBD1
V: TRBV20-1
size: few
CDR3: CSASGTDEQYF
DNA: TGCAGTGCTAGTGGGACAGACGAGCAGTACTTC

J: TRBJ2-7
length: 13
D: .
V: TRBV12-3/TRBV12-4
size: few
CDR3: CASGGTATYEQYF
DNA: TGTGCCAGCGGCGGGACGGCTACCTACGAGCAGTACTTC

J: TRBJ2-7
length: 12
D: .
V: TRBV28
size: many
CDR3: CASSFGSGVVDF
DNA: TGTGCCAGCAGTTTCGGGAGTGGGGTTGTGGACTTC

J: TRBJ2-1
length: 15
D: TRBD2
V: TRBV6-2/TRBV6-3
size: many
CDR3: CASSSLAGGPGEQFF
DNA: TGTGCCAGCAGTTCCCTAGCGGGAGGGCCGGGGGAGCAGTTCTTC

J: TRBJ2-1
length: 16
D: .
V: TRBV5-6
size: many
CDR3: CASSARGVSSYNEQFF
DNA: TGTGCCAGCAGCGCGCGGGGAGTGAGCTCCTACAATGAGCAGTTCTTC

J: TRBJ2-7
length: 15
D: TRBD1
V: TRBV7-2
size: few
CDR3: CASSWTGTGNYEQYF
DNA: TGTGCCAGCAGCTGGACCGGGACAGGGAACTACGAGCAGTACTTC

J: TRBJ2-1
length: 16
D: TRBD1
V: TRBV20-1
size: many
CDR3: CSARDLDRPPYNEQFF
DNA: TGCAGTGCTAGAGATTTGGACAGGCCGCCTTACAATGAGCAGTTCTTC

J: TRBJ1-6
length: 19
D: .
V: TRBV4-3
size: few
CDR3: CASSQDPPGSGSYNSPLHF
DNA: TGCGCCAGCAGCCAAGATCCCCCAGGGTCTGGATCCTATAATTCACCCCTCCACTTT

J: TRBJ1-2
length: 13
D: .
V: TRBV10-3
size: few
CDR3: CAASRTGDRGYTF
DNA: TGTGCCGCATCTCGGACCGGGGATCGGGGCTACACCTTC

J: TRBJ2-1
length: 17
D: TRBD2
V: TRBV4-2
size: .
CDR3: CASSQRSGGSSYNEQFF
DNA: TGTGCCAGCAGCCAGCGTTCGGGGGGGAGCTCCTACAATGAGCAGTTCTTC

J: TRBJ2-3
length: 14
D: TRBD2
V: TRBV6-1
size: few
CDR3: CASSERGRVDTQYF
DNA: TGTGCCAGCAGTGAGAGAGGGAGGGTAGATACGCAGTATTTT

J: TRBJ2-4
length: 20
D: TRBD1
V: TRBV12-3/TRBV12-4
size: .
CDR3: CASRVDLSTGEPLAKNIQYF
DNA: TGTGCCAGCAGAGTCGACCTTAGTACAGGGGAACCACTAGCCAAAAACATTCAGTACTTC

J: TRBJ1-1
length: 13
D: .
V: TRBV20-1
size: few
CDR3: CSVSGVVNTEAFF
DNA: TGCAGTGTTTCAGGGGTGGTGAACACTGAAGCTTTCTTT